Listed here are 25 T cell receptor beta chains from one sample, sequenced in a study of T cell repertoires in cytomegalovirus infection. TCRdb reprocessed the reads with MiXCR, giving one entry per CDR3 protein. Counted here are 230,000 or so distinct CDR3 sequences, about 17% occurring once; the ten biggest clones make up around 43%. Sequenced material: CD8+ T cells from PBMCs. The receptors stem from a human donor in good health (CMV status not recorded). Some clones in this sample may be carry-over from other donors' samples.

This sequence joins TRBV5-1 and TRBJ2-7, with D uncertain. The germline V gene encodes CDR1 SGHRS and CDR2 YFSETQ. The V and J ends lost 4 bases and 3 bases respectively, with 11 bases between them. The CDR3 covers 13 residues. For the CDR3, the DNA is TGCGCCAGCAGCCCGGATGGGATCTACGAGCAGTACTTC. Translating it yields CASSPDGIYEQYF.

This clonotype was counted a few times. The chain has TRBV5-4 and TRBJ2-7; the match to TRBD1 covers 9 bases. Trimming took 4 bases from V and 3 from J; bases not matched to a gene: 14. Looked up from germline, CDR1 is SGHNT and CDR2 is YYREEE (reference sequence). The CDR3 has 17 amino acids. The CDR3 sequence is CASSPGTGFGLHYEQYF. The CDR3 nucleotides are TGTGCCAGCAGCCCCGGGACAGGGTTTGGACTACACTACGAGCAGTACTTC.

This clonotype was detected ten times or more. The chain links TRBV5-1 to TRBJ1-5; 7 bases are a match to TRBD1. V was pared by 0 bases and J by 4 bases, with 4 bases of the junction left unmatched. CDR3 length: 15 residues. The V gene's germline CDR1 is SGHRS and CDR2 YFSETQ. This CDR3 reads CASSLGQGANQPQHF. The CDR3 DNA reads TGCGCCAGCAGCTTGGGACAGGGCGCTAATCAGCCCCAGCATTTT.

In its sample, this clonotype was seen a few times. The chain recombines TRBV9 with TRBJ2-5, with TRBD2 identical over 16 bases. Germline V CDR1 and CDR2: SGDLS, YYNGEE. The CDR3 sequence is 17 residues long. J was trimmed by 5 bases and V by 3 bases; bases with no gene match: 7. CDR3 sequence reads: CASSAGTSGGASETQYF. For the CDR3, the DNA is TGTGCCAGCAGCGCGGGGACTAGCGGGGGGGCGTCGGAGACCCAGTACTTC.

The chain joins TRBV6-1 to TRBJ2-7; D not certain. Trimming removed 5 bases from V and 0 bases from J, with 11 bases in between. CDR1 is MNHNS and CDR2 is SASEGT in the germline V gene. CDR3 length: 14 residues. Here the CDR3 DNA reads TGTGCCAGCAGTACGGCCCTAGACTCCTACGAGCAGTACTTC. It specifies CASSTALDSYEQYF.

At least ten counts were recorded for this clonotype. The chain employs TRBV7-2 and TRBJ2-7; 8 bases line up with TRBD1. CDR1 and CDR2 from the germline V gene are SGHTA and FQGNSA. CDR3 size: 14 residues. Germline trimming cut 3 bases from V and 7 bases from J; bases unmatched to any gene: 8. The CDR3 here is CASSLQGARWEQYF. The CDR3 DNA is TGTGCCAGCAGCTTGCAGGGGGCGCGTTGGGAGCAGTACTTC. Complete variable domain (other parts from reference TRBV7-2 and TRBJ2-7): GAGVSQSPSNKVTEKGKDVELRCDPISGHTALYWYRQSLGQGLEFLIYFQGNSAPDKSGLPSDRFSAERTGGSVSTLTIQRTQQEDSAVYLCASSLQGARWEQYFGPGTRLTVT.

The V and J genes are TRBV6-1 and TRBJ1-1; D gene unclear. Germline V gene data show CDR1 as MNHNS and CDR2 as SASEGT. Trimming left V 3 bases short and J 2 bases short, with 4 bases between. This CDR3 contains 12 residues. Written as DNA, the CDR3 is TGTGCCAGCAGTGATGCTAACACTGAAGCTTTCTTT. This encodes CASSDANTEAFF.

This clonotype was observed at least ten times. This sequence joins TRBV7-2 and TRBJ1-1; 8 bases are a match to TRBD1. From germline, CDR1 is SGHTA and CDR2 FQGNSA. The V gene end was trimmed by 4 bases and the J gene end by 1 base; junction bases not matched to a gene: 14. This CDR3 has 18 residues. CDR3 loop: CASSSYRQGSRRNTEAFF. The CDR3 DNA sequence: TGTGCCAGCAGCTCCTACCGACAGGGGAGTCGGCGGAACACTGAAGCTTTCTTT.

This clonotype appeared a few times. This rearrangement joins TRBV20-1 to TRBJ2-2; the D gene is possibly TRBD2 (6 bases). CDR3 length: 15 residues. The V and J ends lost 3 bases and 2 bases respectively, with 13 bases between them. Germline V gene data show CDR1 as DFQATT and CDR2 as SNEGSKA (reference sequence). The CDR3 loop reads CSASGGGFNTGELFF. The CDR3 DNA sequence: TGCAGTGCTAGTGGTGGGGGGTTCAACACCGGGGAGCTGTTTTTT.

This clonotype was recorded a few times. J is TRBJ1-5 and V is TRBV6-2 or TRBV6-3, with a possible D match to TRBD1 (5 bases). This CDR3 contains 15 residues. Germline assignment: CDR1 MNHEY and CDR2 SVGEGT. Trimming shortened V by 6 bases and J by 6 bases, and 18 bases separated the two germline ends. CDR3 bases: TGTGCCAGCAGCTTCGGGGGTCTGGGCGGTCAGCCCCAGCATTTT. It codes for CASSFGGLGGQPQHF.

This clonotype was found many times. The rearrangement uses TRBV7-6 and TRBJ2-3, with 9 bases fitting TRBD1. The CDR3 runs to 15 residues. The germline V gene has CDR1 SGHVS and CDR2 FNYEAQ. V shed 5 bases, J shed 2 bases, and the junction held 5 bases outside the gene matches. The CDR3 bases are TGTGCCAGCAGCGCCGGGACAGGGATCACAGATACGCAGTATTTT. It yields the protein CASSAGTGITDTQYF. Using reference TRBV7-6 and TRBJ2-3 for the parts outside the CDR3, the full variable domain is GAGVSQSPRYKVTKRGQDVALRCDPISGHVSLYWYRQALGQGPEFLTYFNYEAQQDKSGLPNDRFSAERPEGSISTLTIQRTEQRDSAMYRCASSAGTGITDTQYFGPGTRLTVL.

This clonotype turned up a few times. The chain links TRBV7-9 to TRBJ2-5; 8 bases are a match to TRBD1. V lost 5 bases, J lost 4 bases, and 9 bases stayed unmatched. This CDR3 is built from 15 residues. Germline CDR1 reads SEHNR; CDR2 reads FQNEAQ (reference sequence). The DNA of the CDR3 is TGTGCCAGCAGCCCCCGCGACAGGGGAAGAGAGACCCAGTACTTC. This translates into CASSPRDRGRETQYF.

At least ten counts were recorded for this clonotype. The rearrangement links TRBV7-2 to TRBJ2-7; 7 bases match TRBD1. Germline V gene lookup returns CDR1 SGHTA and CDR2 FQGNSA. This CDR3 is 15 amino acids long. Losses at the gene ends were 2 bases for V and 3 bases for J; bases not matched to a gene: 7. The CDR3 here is CASSLWGTANYEQYF. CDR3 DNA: TGTGCCAGCAGCTTATGGGGGACAGCGAACTACGAGCAGTACTTC. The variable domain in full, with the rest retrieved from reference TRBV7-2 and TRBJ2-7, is GAGVSQSPSNKVTEKGKDVELRCDPISGHTALYWYRQSLGQGLEFLIYFQGNSAPDKSGLPSDRFSAERTGGSVSTLTIQRTQQEDSAVYLCASSLWGTANYEQYFGPGTRLTVT.

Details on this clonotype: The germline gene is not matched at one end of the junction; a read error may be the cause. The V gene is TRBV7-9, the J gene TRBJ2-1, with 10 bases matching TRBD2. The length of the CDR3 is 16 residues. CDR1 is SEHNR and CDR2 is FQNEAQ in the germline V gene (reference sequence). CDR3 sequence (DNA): TGTTTCGCCAGCAGCTTAGCGGGGGGCAGTGACTCACCCATCATCTTC. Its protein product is CFASSLAGGSDSPIIF.

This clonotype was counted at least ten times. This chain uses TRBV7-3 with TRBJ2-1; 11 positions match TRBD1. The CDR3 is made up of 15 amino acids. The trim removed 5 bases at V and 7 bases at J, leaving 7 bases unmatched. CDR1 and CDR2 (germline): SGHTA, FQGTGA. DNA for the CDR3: TGTGCCAGCAGCGTAGGACGGGACAGGGGGAATGAGCAGTTCTTC. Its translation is CASSVGRDRGNEQFF.

CDR3 DNA sequence: TGCAGTGCTGCCGAGCGCTCTGGGGCCAACGTCCTGACTTTC. This sequence encodes CSAAERSGANVLTF. The V and J genes are TRBV20-1 and TRBJ2-6; D gene uncertain. Per the germline V gene, CDR1 is DFQATT and CDR2 is SNEGSKA (reference sequence). Trimming pared 5 bases from V and 0 bases from J, leaving 8 bases between. This CDR3 is built from 14 residues.

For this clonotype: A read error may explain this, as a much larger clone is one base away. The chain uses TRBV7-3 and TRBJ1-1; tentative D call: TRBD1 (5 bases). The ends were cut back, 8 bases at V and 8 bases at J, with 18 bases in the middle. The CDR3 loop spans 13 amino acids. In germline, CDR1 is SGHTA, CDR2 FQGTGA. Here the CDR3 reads CASCPGPSLEAFF. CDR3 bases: TGTGCCAGCTGCCCGGGACCCTCTTTAGAAGCTTTCTTT. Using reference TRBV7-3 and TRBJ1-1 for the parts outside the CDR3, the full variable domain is GAGVSQTPSNKVTEKGKYVELRCDPISGHTALYWYRQSLGQGPEFLIYFQGTGAADDSGLPNDRFFAVRPEGSVSTLKIQRTERGDSAVYLCASCPGPSLEAFFGQGTRLTVV.

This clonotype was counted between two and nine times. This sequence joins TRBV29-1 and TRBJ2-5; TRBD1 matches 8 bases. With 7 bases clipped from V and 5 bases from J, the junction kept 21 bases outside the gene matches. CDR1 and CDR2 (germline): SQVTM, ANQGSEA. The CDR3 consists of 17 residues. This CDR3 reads CSAAGFIRTRGPETQYF. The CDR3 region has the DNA TGCAGCGCTGCTGGGTTCATCCGGACCAGGGGGCCGGAGACCCAGTACTTC.

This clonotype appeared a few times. CDR3 coding DNA: TGCGCCAGCGGGGGACTAGCGGGGGGATCTTACAATGAGCAGTTCTTC. Its translation is CASGGLAGGSYNEQFF. This chain uses TRBV5-1 with TRBJ2-1, with 15 bases that match TRBD2. Germline V gene data show CDR1 as SGHRS and CDR2 as YFSETQ. V was pared by 7 bases and J by 4 bases, with 6 bases of the junction left unmatched. This CDR3 has 16 residues.

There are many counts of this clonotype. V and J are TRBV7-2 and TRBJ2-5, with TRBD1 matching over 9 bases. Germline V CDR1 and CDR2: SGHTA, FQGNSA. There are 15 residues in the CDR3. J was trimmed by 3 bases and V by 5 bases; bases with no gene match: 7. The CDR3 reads CASSPLWDREETQYF. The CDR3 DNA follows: TGTGCCAGCAGCCCACTCTGGGACAGGGAAGAGACCCAGTACTTC. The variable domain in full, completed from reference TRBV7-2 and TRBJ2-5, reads GAGVSQSPSNKVTEKGKDVELRCDPISGHTALYWYRQSLGQGLEFLIYFQGNSAPDKSGLPSDRFSAERTGGSVSTLTIQRTQQEDSAVYLCASSPLWDREETQYFGPGTRLLVL.

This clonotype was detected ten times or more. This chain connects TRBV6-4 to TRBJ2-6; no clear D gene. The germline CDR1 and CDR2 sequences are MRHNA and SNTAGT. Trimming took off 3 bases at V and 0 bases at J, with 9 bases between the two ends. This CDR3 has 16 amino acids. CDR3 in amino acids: CASSETLRSGANVLTF. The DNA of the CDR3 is TGTGCCAGCAGTGAAACACTCCGCTCTGGGGCCAACGTCCTGACTTTC.

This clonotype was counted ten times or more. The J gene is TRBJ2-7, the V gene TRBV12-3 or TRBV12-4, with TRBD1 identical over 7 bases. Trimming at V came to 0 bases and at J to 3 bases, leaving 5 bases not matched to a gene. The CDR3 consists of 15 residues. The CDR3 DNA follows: TGTGCCAGCAGTTTAGCGGGGACAGAGGGCTACGAGCAGTACTTC. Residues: CASSLAGTEGYEQYF.

CDR3 in DNA: TGCAGTGCTAGTCACTACGACCCCCCGATGGGGTATGGCTACACCTTC. Protein sequence: CSASHYDPPMGYGYTF. V and J are TRBV20-1 and TRBJ1-2, with D uncertain. Germline assignment: CDR1 DFQATT and CDR2 SNEGSKA (reference sequence). V was pared by 3 bases and J by 5 bases, with 22 bases between. This CDR3 is 16 amino acids long.

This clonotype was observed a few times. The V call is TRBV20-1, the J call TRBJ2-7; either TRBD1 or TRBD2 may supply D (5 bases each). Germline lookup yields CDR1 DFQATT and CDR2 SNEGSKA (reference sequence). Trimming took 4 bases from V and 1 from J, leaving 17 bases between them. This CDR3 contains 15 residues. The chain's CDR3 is CSATKLGRPSYEQYF. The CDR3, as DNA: TGCAGTGCTACGAAGTTGGGACGTCCATCCTACGAGCAGTACTTC.

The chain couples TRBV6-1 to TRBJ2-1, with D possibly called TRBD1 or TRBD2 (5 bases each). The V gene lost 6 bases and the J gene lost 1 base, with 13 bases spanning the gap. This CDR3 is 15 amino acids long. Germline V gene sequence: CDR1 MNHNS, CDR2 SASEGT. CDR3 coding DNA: TGTGCCAGCAGCCTGGGACCAGGTTCCTACAATGAGCAGTTCTTC. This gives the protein CASSLGPGSYNEQFF.